These T cell receptor beta chains were read from a single sample in a study of CXCR3-negative and CXCR3-positive naive CD8 T cells. TCRdb reprocessed the 5' RACE reads and keeps a single row for each CDR3 protein, giving no DNA. The sample data list about 89,000 distinct CDR3 sequences. Sequenced: naive CXCR3+ CD8+ T cells from blood. These receptors were taken from a human donor in good health. Some clones in this sample may be carry-over from other donors' samples. Each CDR3 is given with its conserved first and last residue. Each record gives: J gene, V gene, CDR3 protein.

J: TRBJ2-7; V: TRBV5-6; CDR3: CASSLTSGVYEQYF
J: TRBJ2-7; V: TRBV7-2; CDR3: CASSWRLPRHPEQYF
J: TRBJ2-7; V: TRBV5-1; CDR3: CASSPPLAGSYEQYF
J: TRBJ2-1; V: TRBV6-4; CDR3: CASSDSVVGGSYNEQFF
J: TRBJ2-1; V: TRBV20-1; CDR3: CSARDGPGGRGGYNEQFF
J: TRBJ2-1; V: TRBV4-2; CDR3: CASSQASGDSNEQFF
J: TRBJ2-5; V: TRBV9; CDR3: CASSPKETQYF
J: TRBJ2-7; V: TRBV7-9; CDR3: CASSLAGEAYEQYF
J: TRBJ2-7; V: TRBV12-3/TRBV12-4; CDR3: CASSFRVYEQYF
J: TRBJ1-1; V: TRBV20-1; CDR3: CSARDPARGDTEAFF
J: TRBJ2-1; V: TRBV7-8; CDR3: CASSPALATGYNEQFF
J: TRBJ2-7; V: TRBV6-2/TRBV6-3; CDR3: CVSGMVYEQYF
J: TRBJ1-1; V: TRBV4-1; CDR3: CASSQMGGADTEAFF
J: TRBJ2-2; V: TRBV7-3; CDR3: CASSIQGSGELFF
J: TRBJ2-5; V: TRBV5-6; CDR3: CASSFGTGMMKTQYF
J: TRBJ2-7; V: TRBV29-1; CDR3: CSVEDHRGALYEQYF
J: TRBJ2-5; V: TRBV28; CDR3: CASSFSGKETQYF
J: TRBJ2-1; V: TRBV11-2; CDR3: CASSPVAGAGEQFF
J: TRBJ1-5; V: TRBV20-1; CDR3: CSASGERNQPQHF
J: TRBJ1-5; V: TRBV20-1; CDR3: CSARWTGAPYSNQPQHF
J: TRBJ1-1; V: TRBV15; CDR3: CATSIWRATEAFF
J: TRBJ1-5; V: TRBV10-3; CDR3: CAIRATDRDNQPQHF
J: TRBJ2-2; V: TRBV15; CDR3: CATSRERVRTSGENTGELFF
J: TRBJ2-7; V: TRBV29-1; CDR3: CSVLTGTGGSVYEQYF
J: TRBJ2-3; V: TRBV7-9; CDR3: CASLSTVDTGGDTDTQYF
J: TRBJ2-7; V: TRBV5-1; CDR3: CASSFAASGGPSYEQYF
J: TRBJ2-5; V: TRBV7-3; CDR3: CASSPNPRQETQYF
J: TRBJ2-7; V: TRBV5-1; CDR3: CASSPQGNEQYF
J: TRBJ2-7; V: TRBV6-2/TRBV6-3; CDR3: CASSYSTSSYEQYF
J: TRBJ2-7; V: TRBV7-2; CDR3: CASSGGGLAGGTSYEQYF
J: TRBJ2-3; V: TRBV24-1; CDR3: CATSDLSMEVGGTDTQYF